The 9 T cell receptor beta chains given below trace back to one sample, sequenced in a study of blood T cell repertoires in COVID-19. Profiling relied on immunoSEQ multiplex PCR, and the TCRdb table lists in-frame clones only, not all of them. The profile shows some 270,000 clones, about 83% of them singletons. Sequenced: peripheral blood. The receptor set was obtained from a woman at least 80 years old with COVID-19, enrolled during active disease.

The DNA for the CDR3 is TGTGCCAGCAGCCCCGGGACAGGGAAAACTGAAGCTTTCTTT. Translating it yields CASSPGTGKTEAFF. The V and J genes are TRBV3-1 (or the pseudogene TRBV3-2) and TRBJ1-1; 9 bases are a match to TRBD1. V dropped 4 bases and J dropped 5; count of bases not matched to a gene: 5. The CDR3 has 14 amino acids. CDR1 is LGHDT, CDR2 YNNKEL, per germline (reference sequence).

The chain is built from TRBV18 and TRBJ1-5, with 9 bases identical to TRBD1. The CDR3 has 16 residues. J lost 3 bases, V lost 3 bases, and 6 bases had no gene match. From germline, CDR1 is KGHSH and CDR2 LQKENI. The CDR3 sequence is CASSPSRDRVNQPQHF. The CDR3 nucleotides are TGTGCCAGCTCACCCTCTAGGGACAGGGTCAATCAGCCCCAGCATTTT.

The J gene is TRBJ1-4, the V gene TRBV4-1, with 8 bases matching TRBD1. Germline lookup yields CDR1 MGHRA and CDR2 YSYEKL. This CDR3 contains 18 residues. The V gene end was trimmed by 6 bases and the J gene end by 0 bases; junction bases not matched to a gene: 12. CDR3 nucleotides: TGCGCCAGCAGGGACAGGGCAGGGACATCTGCAACTAATGAAAAACTGTTTTTT. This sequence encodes CASRDRAGTSATNEKLFF.

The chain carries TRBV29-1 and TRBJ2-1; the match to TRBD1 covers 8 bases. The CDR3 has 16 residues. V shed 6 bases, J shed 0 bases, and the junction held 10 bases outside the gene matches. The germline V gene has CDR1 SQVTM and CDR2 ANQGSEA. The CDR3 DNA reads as TGCAGCGTAACTACGGGACAGGCGAGCTCCTACAATGAGCAGTTCTTC. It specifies CSVTTGQASSYNEQFF.

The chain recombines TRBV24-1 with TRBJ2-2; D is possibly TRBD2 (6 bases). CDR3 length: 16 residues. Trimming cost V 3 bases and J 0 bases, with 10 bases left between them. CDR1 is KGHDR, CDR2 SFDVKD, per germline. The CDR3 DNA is TGTGCCACCAGTGATCCAGCGGGTACGAACACCGGGGAGCTGTTTTTT. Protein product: CATSDPAGTNTGELFF.

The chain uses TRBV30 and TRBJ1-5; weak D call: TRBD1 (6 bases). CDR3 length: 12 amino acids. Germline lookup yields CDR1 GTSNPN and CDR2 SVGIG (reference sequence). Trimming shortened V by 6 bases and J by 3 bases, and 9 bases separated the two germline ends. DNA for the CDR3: TGTGCCTGTACAGGGTTCAATCAGCCCCAGCATTTT. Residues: CACTGFNQPQHF.

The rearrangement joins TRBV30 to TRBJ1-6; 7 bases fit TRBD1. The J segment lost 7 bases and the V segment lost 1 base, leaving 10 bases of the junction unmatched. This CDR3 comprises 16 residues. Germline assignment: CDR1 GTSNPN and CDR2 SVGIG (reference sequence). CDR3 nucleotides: TGTGCCTGGAGTGCCATCCCGGGACAGCGGAATTCACCCCTCCACTTT. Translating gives CAWSAIPGQRNSPLHF.

Here the CDR3 reads CASSHRGSPLHF. The CDR3 DNA sequence: TGTGCCAGCAGCCACCGAGGTTCACCCCTCCACTTT. The chain links TRBV3-1 (or the pseudogene TRBV3-2) to TRBJ1-6; D is ambiguous. The CDR3 runs to 12 residues. Germline CDR1 reads LGHDT; CDR2 reads YNNKEL (reference sequence). Trimming took off 3 bases at V and 9 bases at J, with 6 bases between the two ends.

The CDR3 here is CAISESGLSNTEAFF. The CDR3 bases are TGTGCCATCAGTGAGTCCGGACTTTCGAACACTGAAGCTTTCTTT. V is TRBV10-3 and J is TRBJ1-1, with D unclear. CDR3 length equals 15 residues. Between the trimmed V and J ends, which lost 0 bases and 1 base, there was a span of 9 bases. Looked up from germline, CDR1 is ENHRY and CDR2 is SYGVKD.